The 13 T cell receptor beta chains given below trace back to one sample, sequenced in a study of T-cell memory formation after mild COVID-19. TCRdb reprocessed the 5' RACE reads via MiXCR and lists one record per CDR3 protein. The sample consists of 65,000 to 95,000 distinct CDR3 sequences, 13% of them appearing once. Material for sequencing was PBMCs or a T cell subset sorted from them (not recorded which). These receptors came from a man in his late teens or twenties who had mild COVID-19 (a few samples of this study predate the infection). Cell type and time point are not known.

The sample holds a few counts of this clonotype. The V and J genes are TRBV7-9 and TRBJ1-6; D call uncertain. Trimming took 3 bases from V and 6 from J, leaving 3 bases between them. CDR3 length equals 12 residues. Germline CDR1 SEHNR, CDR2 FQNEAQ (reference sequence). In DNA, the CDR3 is TGTGCCAGCAGCTTCGGTAATTCACCCCTCCACTTT. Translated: CASSFGNSPLHF.

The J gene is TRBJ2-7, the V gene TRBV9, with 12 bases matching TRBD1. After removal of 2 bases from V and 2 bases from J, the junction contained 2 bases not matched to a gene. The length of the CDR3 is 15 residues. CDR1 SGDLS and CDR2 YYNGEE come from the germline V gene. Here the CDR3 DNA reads TGTGCCAGCAGCGTGGGACAGGGGGCCCCCTACGAGCAGTACTTC. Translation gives CASSVGQGAPYEQYF.

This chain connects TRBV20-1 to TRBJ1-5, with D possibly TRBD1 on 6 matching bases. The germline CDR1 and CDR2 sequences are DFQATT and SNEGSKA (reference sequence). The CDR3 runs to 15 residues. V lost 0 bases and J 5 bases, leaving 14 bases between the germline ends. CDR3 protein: CSARDQGLEYQPQHF. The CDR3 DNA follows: TGCAGTGCTAGAGACCAGGGGCTCGAATATCAGCCCCAGCATTTT.

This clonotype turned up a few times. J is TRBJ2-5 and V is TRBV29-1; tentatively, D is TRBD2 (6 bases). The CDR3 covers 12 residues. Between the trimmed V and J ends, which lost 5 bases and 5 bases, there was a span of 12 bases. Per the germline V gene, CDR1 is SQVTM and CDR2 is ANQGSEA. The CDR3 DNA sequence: TGCAGCGTTAAACCCGCGGGGGAGACCCAGTACTTC. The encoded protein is CSVKPAGETQYF.

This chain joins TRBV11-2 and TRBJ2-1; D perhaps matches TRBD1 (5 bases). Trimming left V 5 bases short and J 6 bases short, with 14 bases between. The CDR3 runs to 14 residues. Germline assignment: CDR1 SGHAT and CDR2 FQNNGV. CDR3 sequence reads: CASSQVATVNEQFF. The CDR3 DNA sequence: TGTGCCAGCAGCCAGGTGGCGACAGTCAATGAGCAGTTCTTC.

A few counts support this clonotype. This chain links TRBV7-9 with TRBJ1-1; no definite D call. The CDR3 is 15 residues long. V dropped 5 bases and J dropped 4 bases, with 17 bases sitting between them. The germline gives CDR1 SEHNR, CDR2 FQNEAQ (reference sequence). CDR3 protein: CASSPPWATRTEAFF. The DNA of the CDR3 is TGTGCCAGCAGCCCCCCATGGGCCACTCGCACTGAAGCTTTCTTT.

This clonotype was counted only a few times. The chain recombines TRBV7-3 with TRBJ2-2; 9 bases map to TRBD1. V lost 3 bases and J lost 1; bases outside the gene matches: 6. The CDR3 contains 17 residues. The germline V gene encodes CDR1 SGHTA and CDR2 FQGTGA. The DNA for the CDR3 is TGTGCCAGCAGCTTTCCTAACAGGGGGCGGAACACCGGGGAGCTGTTTTTT. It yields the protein CASSFPNRGRNTGELFF.

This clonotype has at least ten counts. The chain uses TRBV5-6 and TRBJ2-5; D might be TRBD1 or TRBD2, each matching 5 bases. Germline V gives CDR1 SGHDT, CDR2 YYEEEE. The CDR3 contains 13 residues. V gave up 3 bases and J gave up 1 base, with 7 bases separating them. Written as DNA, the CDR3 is TGTGCCAGCAGCTATGGGACCCAAGAGACCCAGTACTTC. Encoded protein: CASSYGTQETQYF.

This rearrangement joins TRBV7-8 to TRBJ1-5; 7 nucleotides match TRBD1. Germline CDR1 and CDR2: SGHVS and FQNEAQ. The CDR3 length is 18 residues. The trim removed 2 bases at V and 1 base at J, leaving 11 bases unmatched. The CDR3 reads CASSLRGQEELSNQPQHF. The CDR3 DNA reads TGTGCCAGCAGCTTAAGGGGGCAGGAAGAACTAAGCAATCAGCCCCAGCATTTT.

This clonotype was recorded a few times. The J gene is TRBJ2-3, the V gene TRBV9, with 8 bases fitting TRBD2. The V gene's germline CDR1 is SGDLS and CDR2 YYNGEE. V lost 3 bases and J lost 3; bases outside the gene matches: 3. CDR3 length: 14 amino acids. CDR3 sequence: CASSAGGATDTQYF. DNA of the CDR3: TGTGCCAGCAGCGCCGGGGGGGCGACAGATACGCAGTATTTT.

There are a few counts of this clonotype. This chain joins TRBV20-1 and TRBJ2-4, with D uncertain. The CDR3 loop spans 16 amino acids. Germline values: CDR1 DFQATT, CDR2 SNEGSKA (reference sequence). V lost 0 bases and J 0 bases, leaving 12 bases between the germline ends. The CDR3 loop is CSARDRAELAKNIQYF. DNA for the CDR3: TGCAGTGCTAGAGATCGGGCAGAACTAGCCAAAAACATTCAGTACTTC.

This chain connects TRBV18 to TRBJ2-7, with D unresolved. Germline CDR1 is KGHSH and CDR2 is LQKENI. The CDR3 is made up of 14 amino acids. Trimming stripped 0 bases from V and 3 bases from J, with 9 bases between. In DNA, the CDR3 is TGTGCCAGCTCACCACCGGGGTTCCACTACGAGCAGTACTTC. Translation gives CASSPPGFHYEQYF.

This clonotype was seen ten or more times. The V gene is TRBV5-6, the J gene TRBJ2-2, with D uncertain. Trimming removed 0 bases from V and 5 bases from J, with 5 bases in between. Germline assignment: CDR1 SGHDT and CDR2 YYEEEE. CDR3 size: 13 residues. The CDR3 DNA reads TGTGCCAGCAGCTTGGAAGGGACCGGGGAGCTGTTTTTT. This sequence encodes CASSLEGTGELFF.